Presented here are 20 T cell receptor beta chains from one specimen sequenced in a study of T cell responses to AZD1222 COVID-19 vaccine (dated by TCRdb to the early 2020s). The library came from the immunoSEQ multiplex PCR assay. The table comes from immuneACCESS by way of TCRdb, which keeps in-frame sequences with V and J called. Part of the clones is missing from these tables; in studies checked, under half for an unresolved V gene and the rest for unknown reasons. The sample includes approximately 74,000 clones, with roughly 90% observed a single time. Roughly 2.7% of the sample is in the top ten clones. The time point tag for this specimen amounts to: baseline before first vaccination. The source was peripheral blood, collected on day 0 of AZD1222 vaccination. The receptors come from an adult in good health.

V usage is TRBV2 and J usage is TRBJ1-2; TRBD1 matches at 7 bases. The CDR3 sequence is 14 residues long. Germline lookup yields CDR1 SNHLY and CDR2 FYNNEI. Trimming took 6 bases from V and 8 from J; bases not matched to a gene: 12. CDR3: CASRGDRELRGYTF. The CDR3, as DNA: TGTGCCAGCAGAGGAGACAGGGAACTGAGGGGCTACACCTTC.

The rearrangement links TRBV9 to TRBJ1-5; D is uncertain. There are 13 residues in the CDR3. Germline-derived CDR1 and CDR2 are SGDLS and YYNGEE. The V end lost 0 bases, the J end lost 0 bases, and 1 base lay between the germline ends. In DNA form, the CDR3 reads TGTGCCAGCAGCGTAGGTAGCAATCAGCCCCAGCATTTT. Amino acid sequence: CASSVGSNQPQHF. The full variable domain, with the rest looked up from reference TRBV9 and TRBJ1-5, is DSGVTQTPKHLITATGQRVTLRCSPRSGDLSVYWYQQSLDQGLQFLIQYYNGEERAKGNILERFSAQQFPDLHSELNLSSLELGDSALYFCASSVGSNQPQHFGDGTRLSIL.

This chain uses TRBV9 with TRBJ2-7, with TRBD2 identical over 9 bases. V dropped 0 bases and J dropped 4; count of bases not matched to a gene: 8. CDR1 is SGDLS and CDR2 is YYNGEE in the germline V gene. The CDR3 consists of 16 residues. Here the CDR3 DNA reads TGTGCCAGCAGCGTAGTGGCAAGCGGGGGGTTATACGAGCAGTACTTC. Protein sequence: CASSVVASGGLYEQYF.

The chain joins TRBV19 to TRBJ1-1; unclear D gene. The germline CDR1 and CDR2 sequences are LNHDA and SQIVND (reference sequence). Trimming removed 5 bases from V and 2 bases from J, with 12 bases in between. This CDR3 is 14 amino acids long. CDR3 residues: CASSRREANTEAFF. Here the CDR3 DNA reads TGTGCCAGTAGTCGGCGAGAAGCAAACACTGAAGCTTTCTTT. The whole variable domain, filled in from reference TRBV19 and TRBJ1-1, reads DGGITQSPKYLFRKEGQNVTLSCEQNLNHDAMYWYRQDPGQGLRLIYYSQIVNDFQKGDIAEGYSVSREKKESFPLTVTSAQKNPTAFYLCASSRREANTEAFFGQGTRLTVV.

This chain links TRBV11-2 with TRBJ1-6; tentatively, D is TRBD1 (6 bases). The CDR3 has 15 amino acids. Germline loops: CDR1 SGHAT, CDR2 FQNNGV. Trimming left V 3 bases short and J 8 bases short, with 14 bases between. The CDR3 nucleotides read TGTGCCAGCAGCTTCACAGGGCGTATTGATTCACCCCTCCACTTT. This codes for CASSFTGRIDSPLHF.

The rearrangement uses TRBV5-4 and TRBJ1-2; D uncertain. This CDR3 has 14 amino acids. Germline values: CDR1 SGHNT, CDR2 YYREEE (reference sequence). Trimming pared 1 base from V and 1 base from J, leaving 8 bases between. CDR3 amino acids: CASSLRRSNYGYTF. CDR3 sequence (DNA): TGTGCCAGCAGCTTGAGACGGAGTAACTATGGCTACACCTTC.

This clone was seen once. For the CDR3, the DNA is TGTGCCAGCACCAGGAATCCCTACGAGCAGTACTTC. This sequence encodes CASTRNPYEQYF. The chain carries TRBV11-2 and TRBJ2-7; D is uncertain. The V end was cut by 7 bases, the J end by 2 bases, with 9 bases between. Germline lookup yields CDR1 SGHAT and CDR2 FQNNGV. CDR3 length equals 12 residues.

J is TRBJ1-2 and V is TRBV27, with D perhaps matching TRBD1 (5 bases). The CDR3 has 14 residues. Germline CDR1 MNHEY, CDR2 SMNVEV (reference sequence). Trimming shortened V by 3 bases and J by 6 bases, and 14 bases separated the two germline ends. As DNA, the CDR3 is TGTGCCAGCAGTTTGGGCAGGGCGAGGCATGGCTACACCTTC. Translation gives CASSLGRARHGYTF.

The CDR3 nucleotides read TGTGCCAGCAGCGATTTGGGGGAGCAGTTCTTC. Translated: CASSDLGEQFF. The chain links TRBV7-2 to TRBJ2-1; D unresolved. Trimming left V 5 bases short and J 10 bases short, with 9 bases between. The CDR3 totals 11 residues. CDR1 SGHTA and CDR2 FQGNSA come from the germline V gene.

The chain is built from TRBV30 and TRBJ1-6; 9 bases fit TRBD1. Germline values: CDR1 GTSNPN, CDR2 SVGIG (reference sequence). The CDR3 sequence is 15 residues long. J gave up 7 bases and V 4 bases, and 8 bases lay outside the gene matches. CDR3 nucleotide sequence: TGTGCCTGGATCGTGAACAGGGGGCTAAATTCACCCCTCCACTTT. Translated: CAWIVNRGLNSPLHF. Full variable domain (remainder filled in from reference TRBV30 and TRBJ1-6): SQTIHQWPATLVQPVGSPLSLECTVEGTSNPNLYWYRQAAGRGLQLLFYSVGIGQISSEVPQNLSASRPQDRQFILSSKKLLLSDSGFYLCAWIVNRGLNSPLHFGNGTRLTVT.

The J gene is TRBJ2-1, the V gene TRBV11-3, with D uncertain. The V end was cut by 5 bases, the J end by 4 bases, with 12 bases between. The CDR3 loop spans 14 amino acids. The germline V gene encodes CDR1 SGHNT and CDR2 YENEEA. The CDR3 loop is CASSPGTLYNEQFF. The CDR3 DNA is TGTGCCAGCAGCCCCGGCACGCTTTACAATGAGCAGTTCTTC. The full variable domain, its missing parts supplied by reference TRBV11-3 and TRBJ2-1, is EAGVVQSPRYKIIEKKQPVAFWCNPISGHNTLYWYLQNLGQGPELLIRYENEEAVDDSQLPKDRFSAERLKGVDSTLKIQPAELGDSAVYLCASSPGTLYNEQFFGPGTRLTVL.

This clone was seen a single time. V gene TRBV4-1 combines with J gene TRBJ1-1; D is unclear. The V and J ends lost 6 bases and 1 base respectively, with 12 bases between them. This CDR3 has 14 residues. Germline CDR1 is MGHRA and CDR2 is YSYEKL. The CDR3 here is CASRAPLRNTEAFF. The CDR3 DNA sequence: TGCGCCAGCAGGGCTCCCTTGAGGAACACTGAAGCTTTCTTT.

This CDR3 reads CASSLSSGDGYTF. Written as DNA, the CDR3 is TGTGCCAGCAGTTTATCTTCGGGGGATGGCTACACCTTC. The V and J genes are TRBV12-3 or TRBV12-4 and TRBJ1-2, with D possibly TRBD1 on 5 matching bases. Trimming took 2 bases from V and 6 from J, leaving 10 bases between them. The CDR3 has 13 residues.

This rearrangement joins TRBV7-2 to TRBJ2-2, with D hard to call. The V gene's germline CDR1 is SGHTA and CDR2 FQGNSA. This CDR3 spans 11 amino acids. Deletions cut 2 bases from V and 8 bases from J, with 3 bases between. The CDR3 nucleotides read TGTGCCAGCAGCTTAAATGGGGAGCTGTTTTTT. Translating gives CASSLNGELFF.

The V gene is TRBV11-2, the J gene TRBJ1-3; unclear D gene. The length of the CDR3 is 14 residues. V lost 1 base, J lost 0 bases, and 4 bases lay in between. Germline V lookup: CDR1 SGHAT, CDR2 FQNNGV. The CDR3: CASSLVLSGNTIYF. CDR3 bases: TGTGCCAGCAGCTTAGTACTCTCTGGAAACACCATATATTTT.

The chain combines TRBV14 with TRBJ2-5; the match to TRBD1 covers 10 bases. In germline, CDR1 is SGHDN, CDR2 FVKESK. The V gene end was trimmed by 3 bases and the J gene end by 2 bases; junction bases not matched to a gene: 6. There are 16 residues in the CDR3. The CDR3 reads CASSHQPGQGQETQYF. CDR3 bases: TGTGCCAGCAGCCACCAGCCGGGACAGGGGCAAGAGACCCAGTACTTC.

This clone has just one count. The V and J genes are TRBV10-3 and TRBJ1-3; 12 positions match TRBD1. Germline lookup yields CDR1 ENHRY and CDR2 SYGVKD. With 6 bases clipped from V and 4 bases from J, the junction kept 1 base outside the gene matches. CDR3 length: 14 residues. CDR3 sequence reads: CAIRGTGGGNTIYF. CDR3 bases: TGTGCCATCAGGGGGACAGGGGGCGGAAACACCATATATTTT.

The chain links TRBV9 to TRBJ2-2; TRBD1 agrees at 9 bases. CDR1 SGDLS and CDR2 YYNGEE come from the germline V gene. CDR3 length equals 14 residues. V lost 3 bases to trimming and J lost 7 bases; unmatched junction nucleotides: 4. The CDR3 DNA follows: TGTGCCAGCAGCGAACAGGGGGCGCGCGGGGAGCTGTTTTTT. It translates to CASSEQGARGELFF.

CDR3 DNA sequence: TGTGCCAGCACCCTATCGTCGAACTTCCCCATGAACACTGAAGCTTTCTTT. This encodes CASTLSSNFPMNTEAFF. The chain joins TRBV5-6 to TRBJ1-1; no firm D call. The V end was cut by 6 bases, the J end by 0 bases, with 21 bases between. Germline V lookup: CDR1 SGHDT, CDR2 YYEEEE. This CDR3 is 17 amino acids long.

This chain uses TRBV27 with TRBJ1-2; TRBD1 matches at 11 bases. Trimming removed 3 bases from V and 6 bases from J; junction bases left unmatched: 9. This CDR3 region has 16 residues. Germline CDR1 reads MNHEY; CDR2 reads SMNVEV (reference sequence). Here the CDR3 DNA reads TGTGCCAGCAGTTTGAGCCCCCGGACAGGGGGCAATGGCTACACCTTC. It encodes CASSLSPRTGGNGYTF.